The rows below give T cell receptor beta chains drawn from one sample of a study of blood T cell repertoires in COVID-19. Sequenced by immunoSEQ multiplex PCR; TCRdb stores in-frame clones only, minus some. This sample has roughly 350,000 clones, with approximately 88% found just once. Sequencing input: peripheral blood. The source is a woman aged 45-65 years with active or convalescent COVID-19. CDR3s include the opening cysteine and the closing phenylalanine or tryptophan. D genes are given only for firm matches. Part of the rows lack a size; the others show once, few, many or a class for expanded clones.

d_call	clone_size	j_call	v_call	cdr3_aa	cdr3_nt
.	once	TRBJ1-1	TRBV30	CAWRYGRRTEAFF	TGTGCCTGGAGGTATGGGCGCAGGACTGAAGCTTTCTTT
.	.	TRBJ1-1	TRBV3-1/TRBV3-2	CASSQGARNTEAFF	TGTGCCAGCAGCCAGGGAGCCAGGAACACTGAAGCTTTCTTT
TRBD2	.	TRBJ2-1	TRBV4-3	CASSPVGGTFRDEQFF	TGCGCCAGCAGCCCGGTGGGAGGGACGTTCCGCGATGAGCAGTTCTTC
TRBD1	.	TRBJ2-7	TRBV4-3	CASSQEGQGGHEQYF	TGCGCCAGCAGCCAAGAGGGACAGGGCGGCCACGAGCAGTACTTC
.	.	TRBJ1-2	TRBV19	CASNAAGVSYGYTF	TGTGCCAGTAATGCCGCAGGGGTTTCCTATGGCTACACCTTC
TRBD1	.	TRBJ1-6	TRBV4-3	CASSQQGARNSPLHF	TGCGCCAGCAGCCAACAGGGGGCAAGGAATTCACCCCTCCACTTT
.	.	TRBJ2-1	TRBV7-2	CASLSGYEQFF	TGTGCCAGCCTCAGCGGATATGAGCAGTTCTTC
TRBD1	.	TRBJ1-2	TRBV4-3	CASSRSGGDYGYTF	TGCGCCAGCAGCCGTTCAGGGGGCGACTATGGCTACACCTTC
TRBD2	.	TRBJ2-7	TRBV10-3	CAISGLAGSYEQYF	TGTGCCATCAGTGGACTAGCGGGAAGCTACGAGCAGTACTTC
TRBD1	.	TRBJ2-1	TRBV7-3	CASSPTSRQGDEQFF	TGTGCCAGCAGCCCTACCTCCCGGCAGGGGGATGAGCAGTTCTTC
.	.	TRBJ1-4	TRBV2	CASSEQAVNEKLFF	TGTGCCAGCAGCGAACAGGCAGTAAATGAAAAACTGTTTTTT
.	.	TRBJ1-1	TRBV7-9	CASSRVLDSPESEAFF	TGTGCCAGCAGCCGAGTTCTAGACAGTCCAGAATCTGAAGCTTTCTTT
.	.	TRBJ1-2	TRBV7-3	CASSLQDSFGYTF	TGTGCCAGCAGCTTACAGGACAGCTTTGGCTACACCTTC
.	.	TRBJ1-2	TRBV30	CAFPSGYGYTF	TGTGCCTTTCCATCGGGGTATGGCTACACCTTC
TRBD1	.	TRBJ2-1	TRBV4-1	CASSQDPGTGSNEQFF	TGCGCCAGCAGCCAAGATCCCGGGACAGGGAGCAATGAGCAGTTCTTC
.	.	TRBJ1-4	TRBV7-2	CASSLAGATSEKLFF	TGTGCCAGCAGCTTAGCAGGGGCTACGAGTGAAAAACTGTTTTTT
.	.	TRBJ2-7	TRBV15	CATSRDFRGSSYEQYF	TGTGCCACCAGCAGAGATTTTCGGGGAAGCTCCTACGAGCAGTACTTC
TRBD1	once	TRBJ1-2	TRBV5-1	CATGPDRGLLGYTF	TGCGCCACCGGGCCGGACAGGGGGCTCCTCGGCTACACCTTC
.	.	TRBJ1-5	TRBV5-1	CASSLAGQFNQPQHF	TGCGCCAGCAGCTTGGCCGGACAGTTCAATCAGCCCCAGCATTTT
.	.	TRBJ1-4	TRBV30	CAWPTDSATNEKLFF	TGTGCCTGGCCAACAGACAGTGCAACTAATGAAAAACTGTTTTTT
TRBD1	.	TRBJ1-3	TRBV6-2/TRBV6-3	CASSYFPGQVRGTIYF	TGTGCCAGCAGTTACTTTCCGGGACAGGTACGCGGCACCATATATTTT
TRBD2	.	TRBJ2-1	TRBV28	CASTLGLLSYNEQFF	TGTGCCAGCACCTTGGGACTACTCTCCTACAATGAGCAGTTCTTC
TRBD1	.	TRBJ2-7	TRBV5-5	CASSATTGGYEQYF	TGTGCCAGCAGCGCAACAACAGGGGGCTACGAGCAGTACTTC
TRBD1	.	TRBJ2-7	TRBV30	CAWRTRDRGYEQYF	TGTGCCTGGAGAACCCGGGACAGGGGCTACGAGCAGTACTTC
TRBD1	.	TRBJ1-4	TRBV5-5	CASSPGTGATNEKLFF	TGTGCCAGCAGCCCCGGGACAGGGGCAACTAATGAAAAACTGTTTTTT
TRBD2	.	TRBJ2-7	TRBV25-1	CASSDGLLAGASYEQYF	TGTGCCAGCAGTGATGGCCTCTTAGCGGGTGCCTCCTACGAGCAGTACTTC
.	once	TRBJ2-7	TRBV10-3	CAISPTMGGASEQYF	TGTGCCATCAGCCCGACGATGGGGGGAGCGAGCGAGCAGTACTTC
TRBD1	.	TRBJ2-3	TRBV27	CASSFRRQGALDTQYF	TGTGCCAGCAGTTTCCGACGACAGGGGGCGTTGGATACGCAGTATTTT
TRBD1	.	TRBJ2-2	TRBV7-3	CASSSGTVGELFF	TGTGCCAGCAGCTCCGGGACAGTCGGGGAGCTGTTTTTT
.	.	TRBJ2-3	TRBV7-2	CASSLGPGPTDTQYF	TGTGCCAGCAGCTTAGGCCCAGGGCCCACAGATACGCAGTATTTT
.	.	TRBJ1-3	TRBV7-2	CASSPRVGNTIYF	TGTGCCAGCAGCCCGCGGGTGGGAAACACCATATATTTT
.	.	TRBJ1-6	TRBV7-3	CASSFRGSSYNSPLHF	TGTGCCAGCAGCTTTAGGGGGAGCTCCTATAATTCACCCCTCCACTTT
.	once	TRBJ1-1	TRBV19	CASSTHKGAEAFF	TGTGCCAGTAGTACACACAAGGGGGCTGAAGCTTTCTTT
.	.	TRBJ2-3	TRBV11-3	CASSLDGQSTDTQYF	TGTGCCAGCAGCTTAGATGGACAGAGCACAGATACGCAGTATTTT
TRBD1	.	TRBJ1-5	TRBV27	CASSASTGLRQPQHF	TGTGCCAGCAGTGCCTCGACAGGGCTCAGGCAGCCCCAGCATTTT
TRBD2	once	TRBJ2-1	TRBV27	CASRTPGLATYNEQFF	TGTGCCAGCAGAACTCCGGGACTAGCTACCTACAATGAGCAGTTCTTC
TRBD1	once	TRBJ2-1	TRBV5-6	CASSWTGSSYNEQFF	TGTGCCAGCAGCTGGACAGGGAGCTCCTACAATGAGCAGTTCTTC
TRBD2	few	TRBJ2-3	TRBV9	CASSASGGHATDTQYF	TGTGCCAGCAGCGCTAGCGGGGGGCATGCCACAGATACGCAGTATTTT
.	.	TRBJ2-5	TRBV6-6	CATGSRDWYQETQYF	TGTGCCACCGGAAGCCGGGACTGGTACCAAGAGACCCAGTACTTC
.	.	TRBJ2-7	TRBV28	CASSTSYEQYF	TGTGCCAGCAGCACCAGCTACGAGCAGTACTTC